The rows below give T cell receptor beta chains drawn from one sample of a study of T cells in localized non-small cell lung cancer. Here immunoSEQ multiplex PCR was the method, and the copy in TCRdb shows in-frame clones only, minus some. The profile covers over 20,000 clones, with around nine tenths appearing a single time and 13% to 15% taken by the ten largest. The material sequenced was peripheral blood, taken before any cancer treatment. Source of these receptors: a female donor at least 60 years old with stage I lung adenocarcinoma. Both conserved end residues are part of each CDR3. The D gene is left open where the match is weak. A row's size may be missing; if present it is once, few, many or a size class.

clone size: .; J gene: TRBJ2-1; D gene: TRBD2; V gene: TRBV19; CDR3 DNA: TGTGCCAGTGGACTAGACCATGAGCAGTTCTTC; CDR3 protein: CASGLDHEQFF
clone size: .; J gene: TRBJ1-1; D gene: .; V gene: TRBV5-1; CDR3 DNA: TGCGCCAGCAGCCCGACAGGAGGGAGGACTGAAGCTTTCTTT; CDR3 protein: CASSPTGGRTEAFF
clone size: .; J gene: TRBJ1-2; D gene: TRBD1; V gene: TRBV5-1; CDR3 DNA: TGCGCCAGCACGACGACAGGGGGTGCCCTCGGCTACACCTTC; CDR3 protein: CASTTTGGALGYTF
clone size: .; J gene: TRBJ2-3; D gene: TRBD2; V gene: TRBV5-1; CDR3 DNA: TGCGCCAGCATGGGACTAGTCACAGATACGCAGTATTTT; CDR3 protein: CASMGLVTDTQYF
clone size: .; J gene: TRBJ2-5; D gene: .; V gene: TRBV30; CDR3 DNA: TGTGCCTGGGCGGGGGAGACCCAGTACTTC; CDR3 protein: CAWAGETQYF
clone size: .; J gene: TRBJ1-4; D gene: .; V gene: TRBV19; CDR3 DNA: TGTGCCAGTAGCCAGTACAGGTCTAATGAAAAACTGTTTTTT; CDR3 protein: CASSQYRSNEKLFF
clone size: .; J gene: TRBJ1-1; D gene: .; V gene: TRBV27; CDR3 DNA: TGTGCCAGCAGTTCCGCAGGGGCGCGCCCACAATATGAAGCTTTCTTT; CDR3 protein: CASSSAGARPQYEAFF
clone size: once; J gene: TRBJ2-5; D gene: .; V gene: TRBV7-2; CDR3 DNA: TGTGCCAGCAGCTCCCTTGTGGAGACCCAGTACTTC; CDR3 protein: CASSSLVETQYF
clone size: .; J gene: TRBJ1-4; D gene: .; V gene: TRBV9; CDR3 DNA: TGTGCCAGCAGCGTAGCTGCAGGTTGGGGTGAAAAACTGTTTTTT; CDR3 protein: CASSVAAGWGEKLFF
clone size: few; J gene: TRBJ2-1; D gene: .; V gene: TRBV11-3; CDR3 DNA: TGTGCCAGCAGCCTTTTACCGGATTCCTACAATGAGCAGTTCTTC; CDR3 protein: CASSLLPDSYNEQFF
clone size: once; J gene: TRBJ1-1; D gene: .; V gene: TRBV4-1; CDR3 DNA: TGCGCCAGCAGCCAAGATCGCGGGGGGAAGGGGAACACTGAAGCTTTCTTT; CDR3 protein: CASSQDRGGKGNTEAFF
clone size: .; J gene: TRBJ2-7; D gene: .; V gene: TRBV9; CDR3 DNA: TGTGCCAGCAGCGTAGGGGGCGAGCAGTACTTC; CDR3 protein: CASSVGGEQYF
clone size: .; J gene: TRBJ2-1; D gene: TRBD2; V gene: TRBV4-2; CDR3 DNA: TGTGCCAGCAGCCAAGATCTGGCTAGCGGAAATGAGCAGTTCTTC; CDR3 protein: CASSQDLASGNEQFF
clone size: once; J gene: TRBJ1-2; D gene: .; V gene: TRBV9; CDR3 DNA: TGTGCCAGCAGCGTAGAGGAGGGCCCTAGCTATGGCTACACCTTC; CDR3 protein: CASSVEEGPSYGYTF
clone size: .; J gene: TRBJ2-1; D gene: TRBD2; V gene: TRBV5-6; CDR3 DNA: TGTGCCAGCAGCTTGAGATGGACTAGCGGGAGGTCCTCCTACAATGAGCAGTTCTTC; CDR3 protein: CASSLRWTSGRSSYNEQFF
clone size: .; J gene: TRBJ1-1; D gene: .; V gene: TRBV7-9; CDR3 DNA: TGTGCCAGCAGCTTTGGATGGGGCACTGAAGCTTTCTTT; CDR3 protein: CASSFGWGTEAFF
clone size: .; J gene: TRBJ2-1; D gene: .; V gene: TRBV6-6; CDR3 DNA: TGTGCCAGCAGACAGCGGAGCTCCTACAATGAGCAGTTCTTC; CDR3 protein: CASRQRSSYNEQFF
clone size: .; J gene: TRBJ1-6; D gene: .; V gene: TRBV19; CDR3 DNA: TGTGCCAGTAGTATAGAGCACGGTGGTTCACCCCTCCACTTT; CDR3 protein: CASSIEHGGSPLHF
clone size: few; J gene: TRBJ1-6; D gene: TRBD1; V gene: TRBV2; CDR3 DNA: TGTGCCAGCAGTGGACAGGGACGAGTTTCACCCCTCCACTTT; CDR3 protein: CASSGQGRVSPLHF
clone size: large; J gene: TRBJ2-6; D gene: TRBD1; V gene: TRBV6-4; CDR3 DNA: TGTGCCAGCAGTCAGGACAGGGGGGCTGGGGCCAACGTCCTGACTTTC; CDR3 protein: CASSQDRGAGANVLTF
clone size: .; J gene: TRBJ2-1; D gene: TRBD2; V gene: TRBV6-1; CDR3 DNA: TGTGCCAGCAGTGAAAGGAGGTCTAGCGGGAGTATTGACAATGAGCAGTTCTTC; CDR3 protein: CASSERRSSGSIDNEQFF
clone size: .; J gene: TRBJ1-2; D gene: .; V gene: TRBV5-1; CDR3 DNA: TGCGCCAGCAGCTTGGAAGGGCCGTACTATGGCTACACCTTC; CDR3 protein: CASSLEGPYYGYTF
clone size: .; J gene: TRBJ1-4; D gene: TRBD1; V gene: TRBV10-3; CDR3 DNA: TGTGCCACCGCGACAGGGGGAGCCGAAAAACTGTTTTTT; CDR3 protein: CATATGGAEKLFF
clone size: .; J gene: TRBJ1-3; D gene: .; V gene: TRBV6-6; CDR3 DNA: TGTGCCAGCAGTCCTACAATCTCCTCTGGAAACACCATATATTTT; CDR3 protein: CASSPTISSGNTIYF
clone size: few; J gene: TRBJ1-1; D gene: .; V gene: TRBV7-9; CDR3 DNA: TGTGCCAGCAGCTTAGGCCGGGCTGAAGCTTTCTTT; CDR3 protein: CASSLGRAEAFF
clone size: .; J gene: TRBJ2-7; D gene: .; V gene: TRBV13; CDR3 DNA: TGTGCCAGCAGCTGGAGTCTAATTCGATACGAGCAGTACTTC; CDR3 protein: CASSWSLIRYEQYF
clone size: few; J gene: TRBJ2-2; D gene: .; V gene: TRBV5-1; CDR3 DNA: TGCGCCAGCAGCTTGGCACGCGGGACCAACACCGGGGAGCTGTTTTTT; CDR3 protein: CASSLARGTNTGELFF
clone size: once; J gene: TRBJ2-3; D gene: .; V gene: TRBV7-3; CDR3 DNA: TGTGCCAGCAGCTTAAGGGCAGGCACAGATACGCAGTATTTT; CDR3 protein: CASSLRAGTDTQYF
clone size: .; J gene: TRBJ1-6; D gene: .; V gene: TRBV5-1; CDR3 DNA: TGCGCCAGCAGCTTGGTGGGGGTCCGGCAGAGCGATTCACCCCTCCACTTT; CDR3 protein: CASSLVGVRQSDSPLHF
clone size: .; J gene: TRBJ1-2; D gene: .; V gene: TRBV4-1; CDR3 DNA: TGCGCCAGCAGCCAAAGCCCCCTGGGGACGGGGGGCTACACCTTC; CDR3 protein: CASSQSPLGTGGYTF
clone size: once; J gene: TRBJ1-1; D gene: .; V gene: TRBV5-1; CDR3 DNA: TGCGCCAGCAGCTCTCAGGGGATGGTCGGGAACACTGAAGCTTTCTTT; CDR3 protein: CASSSQGMVGNTEAFF
clone size: .; J gene: TRBJ2-7; D gene: .; V gene: TRBV7-2; CDR3 DNA: TGTGCCAGCAGCTTAGGTCAGGGGATAGCCTACGAGCAGTACTTC; CDR3 protein: CASSLGQGIAYEQYF
clone size: .; J gene: TRBJ2-7; D gene: .; V gene: TRBV7-6; CDR3 DNA: TGTGCCAGCAGCTCCGTAACTAGTTTTGGTCTATCGGAGCAGTACTTC; CDR3 protein: CASSSVTSFGLSEQYF
clone size: few; J gene: TRBJ1-4; D gene: TRBD1; V gene: TRBV7-9; CDR3 DNA: TGTGCCAGCAGCTTAGAGGGGGCGAGCAGGTCTCCGCTTTTT; CDR3 protein: CASSLEGASRSPLF
clone size: .; J gene: TRBJ2-6; D gene: .; V gene: TRBV2; CDR3 DNA: TGTGCCAGCAACCTCCCCACAATCTCTGGGGCCAACGTCCTGACTTTC; CDR3 protein: CASNLPTISGANVLTF
clone size: few; J gene: TRBJ1-2; D gene: .; V gene: TRBV9; CDR3 DNA: TGTGCCAGCAGCGTCACCGACGGAGGCTACACCTTC; CDR3 protein: CASSVTDGGYTF
clone size: few; J gene: TRBJ2-7; D gene: TRBD2; V gene: TRBV7-9; CDR3 DNA: TGTGCCAGCAGCCGTACCATAGCGGGGGGGTATCACGAGCAGTACTTC; CDR3 protein: CASSRTIAGGYHEQYF
clone size: .; J gene: TRBJ2-4; D gene: TRBD1; V gene: TRBV19; CDR3 DNA: TGTGCCAGTAAGGGGGACAGGGCAGGAAAAAGAGACATTCAGTACTTC; CDR3 protein: CASKGDRAGKRDIQYF
clone size: .; J gene: TRBJ1-2; D gene: .; V gene: TRBV4-2; CDR3 DNA: TGTGCCAGCAGCCAAGAGACGTCGGGGCACGGCTACACCTTC; CDR3 protein: CASSQETSGHGYTF
clone size: .; J gene: TRBJ2-7; D gene: .; V gene: TRBV20-1; CDR3 DNA: TGCAGTGCGACACTAGGGAACGAGCAGTACTTC; CDR3 protein: CSATLGNEQYF